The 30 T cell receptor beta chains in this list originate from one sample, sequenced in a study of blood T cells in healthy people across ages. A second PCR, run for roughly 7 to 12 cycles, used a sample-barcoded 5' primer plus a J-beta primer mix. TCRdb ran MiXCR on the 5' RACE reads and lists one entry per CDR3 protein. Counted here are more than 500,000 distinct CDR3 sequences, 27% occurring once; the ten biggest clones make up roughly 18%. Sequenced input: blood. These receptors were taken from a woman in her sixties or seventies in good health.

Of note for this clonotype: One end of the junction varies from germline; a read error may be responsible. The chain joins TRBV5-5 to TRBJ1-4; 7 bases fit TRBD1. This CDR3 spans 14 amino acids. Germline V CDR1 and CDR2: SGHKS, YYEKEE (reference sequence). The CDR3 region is CASSLDRWIEKLFF. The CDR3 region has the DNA TGTGCCAGCAGTTTGGACAGGTGGATTGAAAAACTGTTTTTT.

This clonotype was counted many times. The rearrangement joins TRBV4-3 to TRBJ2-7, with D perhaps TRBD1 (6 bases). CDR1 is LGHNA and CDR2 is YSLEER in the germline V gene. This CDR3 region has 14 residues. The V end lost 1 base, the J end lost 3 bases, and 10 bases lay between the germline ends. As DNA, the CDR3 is TGCGCCAGCAGCCAAGGGACAGCCGACTACGAGCAGTACTTC. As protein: CASSQGTADYEQYF.

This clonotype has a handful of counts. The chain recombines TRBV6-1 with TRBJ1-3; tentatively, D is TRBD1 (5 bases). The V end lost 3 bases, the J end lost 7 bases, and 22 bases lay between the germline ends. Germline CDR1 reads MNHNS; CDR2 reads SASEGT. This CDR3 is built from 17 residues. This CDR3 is CASSDHRLAGVGNTIYF. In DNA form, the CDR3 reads TGTGCCAGCAGTGACCACAGGCTTGCCGGTGTGGGGAACACCATATATTTT.

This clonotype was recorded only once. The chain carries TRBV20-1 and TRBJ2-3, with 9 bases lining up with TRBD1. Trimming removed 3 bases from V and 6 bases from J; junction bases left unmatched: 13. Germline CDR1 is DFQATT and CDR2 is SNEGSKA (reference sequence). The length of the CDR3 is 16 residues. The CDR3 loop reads CSASGRTGAPGDTQYF. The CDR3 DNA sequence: TGCAGTGCTAGTGGGCGGACAGGGGCCCCTGGGGATACGCAGTATTTT.

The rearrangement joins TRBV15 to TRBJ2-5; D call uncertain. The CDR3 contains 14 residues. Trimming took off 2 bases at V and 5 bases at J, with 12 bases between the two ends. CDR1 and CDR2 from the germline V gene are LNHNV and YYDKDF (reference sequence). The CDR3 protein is CATSRPGPGETQYF. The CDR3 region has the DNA TGTGCCACCAGCAGACCCGGGCCCGGGGAGACCCAGTACTTC.

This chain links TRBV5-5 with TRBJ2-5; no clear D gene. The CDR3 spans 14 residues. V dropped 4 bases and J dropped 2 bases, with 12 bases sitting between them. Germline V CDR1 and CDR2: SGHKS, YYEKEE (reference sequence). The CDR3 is CASSRGFLQETQYF. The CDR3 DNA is TGTGCCAGCAGCCGAGGCTTCTTACAAGAGACCCAGTACTTC.

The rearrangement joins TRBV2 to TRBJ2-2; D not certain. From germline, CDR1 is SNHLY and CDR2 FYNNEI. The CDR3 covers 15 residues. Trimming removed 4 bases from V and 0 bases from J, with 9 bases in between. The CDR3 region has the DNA TGTGCCAGCAGTGCCAGTCGGGCGAACACCGGGGAGCTGTTTTTT. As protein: CASSASRANTGELFF.

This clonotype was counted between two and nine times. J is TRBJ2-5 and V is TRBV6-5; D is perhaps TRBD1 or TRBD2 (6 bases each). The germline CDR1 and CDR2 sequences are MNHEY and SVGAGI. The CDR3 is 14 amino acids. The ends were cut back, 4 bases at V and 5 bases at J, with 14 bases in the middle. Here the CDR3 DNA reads TGTGCCAGCAGTTCTGAGGGGGGCGAGGAGACCCAGTACTTC. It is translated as CASSSEGGEETQYF.

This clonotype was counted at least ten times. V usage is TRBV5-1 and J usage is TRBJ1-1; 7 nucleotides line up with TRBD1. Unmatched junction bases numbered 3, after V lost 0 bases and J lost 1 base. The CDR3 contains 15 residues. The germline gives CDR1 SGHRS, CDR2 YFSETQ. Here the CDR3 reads CASSLAGTANTEAFF. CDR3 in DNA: TGCGCCAGCAGCTTGGCCGGGACAGCGAACACTGAAGCTTTCTTT.

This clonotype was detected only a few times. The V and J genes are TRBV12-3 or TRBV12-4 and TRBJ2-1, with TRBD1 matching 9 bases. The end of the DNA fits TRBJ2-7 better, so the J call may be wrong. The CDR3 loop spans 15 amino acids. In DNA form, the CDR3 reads TGTGCCAGCAGTTTATTGGGGACAGGGAACTACGAGCAGTACTTC. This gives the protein CASSLLGTGNYEQYF.

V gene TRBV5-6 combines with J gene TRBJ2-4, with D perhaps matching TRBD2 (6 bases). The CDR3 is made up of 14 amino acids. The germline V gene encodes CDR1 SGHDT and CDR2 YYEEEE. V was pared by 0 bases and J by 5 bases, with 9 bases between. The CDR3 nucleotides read TGTGCCAGCAGCTTGGTGTTAGCGGAAAACATTCAGTACTTC. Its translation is CASSLVLAENIQYF.

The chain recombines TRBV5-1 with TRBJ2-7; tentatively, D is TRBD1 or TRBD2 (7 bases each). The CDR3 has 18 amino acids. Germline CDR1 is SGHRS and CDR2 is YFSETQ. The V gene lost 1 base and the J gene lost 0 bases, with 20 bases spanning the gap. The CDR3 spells CASSLRGLADTLSYEQYF. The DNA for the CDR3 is TGCGCCAGCAGCTTGAGGGGGCTAGCGGATACTCTCTCCTACGAGCAGTACTTC.

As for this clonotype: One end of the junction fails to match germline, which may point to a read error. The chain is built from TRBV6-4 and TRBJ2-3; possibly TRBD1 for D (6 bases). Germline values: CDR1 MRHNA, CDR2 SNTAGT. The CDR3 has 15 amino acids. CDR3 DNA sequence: TGTGCCACCAGTGACCCAACAGGGCCCCAGGATACGCAGTATTTT. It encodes CATSDPTGPQDTQYF.

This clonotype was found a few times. The chain's CDR3 is CASSISGGAYEQFF. The CDR3, as DNA: TGTGCCAGCAGCATTAGCGGGGGGGCATATGAGCAGTTCTTC. The chain has TRBV7-2 and TRBJ2-1; 11 bases line up with TRBD2. J was trimmed by 8 bases and V by 5 bases; bases with no gene match: 5. Germline V CDR1 and CDR2: SGHTA, FQGNSA. This CDR3 has 14 amino acids.

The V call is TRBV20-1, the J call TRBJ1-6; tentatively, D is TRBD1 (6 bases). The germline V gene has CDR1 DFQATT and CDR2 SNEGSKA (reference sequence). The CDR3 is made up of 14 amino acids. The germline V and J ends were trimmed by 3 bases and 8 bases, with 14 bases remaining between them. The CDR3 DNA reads TGCAGTGCTAGGGAACAGGGTTTAGATTCACCCCTCCACTTT. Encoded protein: CSAREQGLDSPLHF.

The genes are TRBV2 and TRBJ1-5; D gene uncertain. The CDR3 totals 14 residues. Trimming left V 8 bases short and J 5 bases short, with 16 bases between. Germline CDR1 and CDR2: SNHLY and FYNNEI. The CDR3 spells CASGLSRDDQPQHF. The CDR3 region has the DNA TGTGCCAGCGGTTTGTCGAGGGATGATCAGCCCCAGCATTTT.

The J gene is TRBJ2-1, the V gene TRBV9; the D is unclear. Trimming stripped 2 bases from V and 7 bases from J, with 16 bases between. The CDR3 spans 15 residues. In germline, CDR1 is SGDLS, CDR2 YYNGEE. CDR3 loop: CASSVGVPSFNEQFF. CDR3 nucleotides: TGTGCCAGCAGCGTTGGGGTCCCGTCTTTTAATGAGCAGTTCTTC.

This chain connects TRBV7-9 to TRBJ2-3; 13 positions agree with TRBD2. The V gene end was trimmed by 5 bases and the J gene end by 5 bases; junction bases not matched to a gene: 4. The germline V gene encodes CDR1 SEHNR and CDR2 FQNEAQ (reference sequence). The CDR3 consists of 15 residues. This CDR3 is CASSRTSGGVDTQYF. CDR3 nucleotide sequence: TGTGCCAGCAGCCGGACTAGCGGGGGAGTAGATACGCAGTATTTT.

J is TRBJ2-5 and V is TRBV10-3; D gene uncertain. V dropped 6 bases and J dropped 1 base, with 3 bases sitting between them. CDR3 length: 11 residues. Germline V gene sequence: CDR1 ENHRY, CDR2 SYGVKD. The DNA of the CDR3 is TGTGCCATCAGGGTCCAAGAGACCCAGTACTTC. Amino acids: CAIRVQETQYF.

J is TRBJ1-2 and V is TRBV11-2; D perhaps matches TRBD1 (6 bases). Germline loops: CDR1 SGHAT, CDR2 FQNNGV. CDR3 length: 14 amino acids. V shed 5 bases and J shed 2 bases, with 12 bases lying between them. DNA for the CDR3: TGTGCCAGCAGCCCCACAACAGGGAACTATGGCTACACCTTC. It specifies CASSPTTGNYGYTF.

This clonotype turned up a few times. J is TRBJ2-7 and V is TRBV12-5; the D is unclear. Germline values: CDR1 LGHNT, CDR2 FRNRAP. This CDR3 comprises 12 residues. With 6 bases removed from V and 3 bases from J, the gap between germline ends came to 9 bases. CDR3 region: CASGETHYEQYF. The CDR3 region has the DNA TGTGCTAGTGGGGAGACCCACTACGAGCAGTACTTC.

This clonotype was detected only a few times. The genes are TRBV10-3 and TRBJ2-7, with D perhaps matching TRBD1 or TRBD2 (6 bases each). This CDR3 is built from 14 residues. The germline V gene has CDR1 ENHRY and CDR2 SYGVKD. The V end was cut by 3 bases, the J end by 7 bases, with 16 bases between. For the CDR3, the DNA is TGTGCCATCAGTGACTCCCCGGGGGCTGGGGAGCAGTACTTC. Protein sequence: CAISDSPGAGEQYF.

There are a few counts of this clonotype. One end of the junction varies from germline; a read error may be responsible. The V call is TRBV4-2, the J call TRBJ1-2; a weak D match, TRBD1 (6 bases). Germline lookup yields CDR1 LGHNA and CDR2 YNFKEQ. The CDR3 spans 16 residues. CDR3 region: CAGSQARLAGARGYTF. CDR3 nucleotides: TGTGCCGGCAGCCAAGCTCGTTTAGCGGGGGCGCGAGGCTACACCTTC.

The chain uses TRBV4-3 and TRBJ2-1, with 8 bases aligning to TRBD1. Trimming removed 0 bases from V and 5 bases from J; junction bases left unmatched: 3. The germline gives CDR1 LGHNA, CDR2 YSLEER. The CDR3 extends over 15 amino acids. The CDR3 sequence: CASSQEQGGNNEQFF. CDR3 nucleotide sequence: TGCGCCAGCAGCCAAGAACAGGGGGGTAACAATGAGCAGTTCTTC.

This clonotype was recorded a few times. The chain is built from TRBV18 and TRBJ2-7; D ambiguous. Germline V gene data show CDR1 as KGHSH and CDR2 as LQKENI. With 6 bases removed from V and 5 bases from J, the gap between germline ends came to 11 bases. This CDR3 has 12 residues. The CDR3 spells CASSHGTDEQYF. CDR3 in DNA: TGTGCCAGCTCCCACGGCACGGACGAGCAGTACTTC.

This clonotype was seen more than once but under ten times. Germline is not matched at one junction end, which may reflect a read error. The CDR3 here is CASSLGGEGTQYF. The CDR3 region has the DNA TGTGCCAGCAGCTTAGGTGGGGAAGGGACCCAGTACTTC. V usage is TRBV12-3 or TRBV12-4 and J usage is TRBJ2-5; D uncertain. CDR3 size: 13 residues.

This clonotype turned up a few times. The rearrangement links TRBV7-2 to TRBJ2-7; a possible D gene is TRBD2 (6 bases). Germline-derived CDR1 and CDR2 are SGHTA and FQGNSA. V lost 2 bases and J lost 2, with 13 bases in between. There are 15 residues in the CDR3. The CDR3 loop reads CASSLFGDSTYEQYF. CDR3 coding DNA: TGTGCCAGCAGCTTATTCGGGGACTCTACCTACGAGCAGTACTTC.

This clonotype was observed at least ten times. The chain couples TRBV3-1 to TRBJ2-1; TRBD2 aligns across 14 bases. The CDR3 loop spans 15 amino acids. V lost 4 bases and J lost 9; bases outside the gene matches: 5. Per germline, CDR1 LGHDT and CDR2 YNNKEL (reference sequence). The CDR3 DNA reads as TGTGCCAGCAGCCCCCAGACTAGCGGGGGGGCTGAGCAGTTCTTC. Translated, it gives CASSPQTSGGAEQFF.

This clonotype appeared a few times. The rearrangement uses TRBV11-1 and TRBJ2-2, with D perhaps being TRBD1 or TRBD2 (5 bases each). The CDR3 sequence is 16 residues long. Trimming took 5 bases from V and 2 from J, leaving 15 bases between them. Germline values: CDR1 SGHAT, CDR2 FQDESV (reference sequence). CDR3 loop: CASSRTWGKNTGELFF. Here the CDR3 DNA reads TGTGCCAGCAGCCGGACTTGGGGCAAAAACACCGGGGAGCTGTTTTTT. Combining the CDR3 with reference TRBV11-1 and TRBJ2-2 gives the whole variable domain EAEVAQSPRYKITEKSQAVAFWCDPISGHATLYWYRQILGQGPELLVQFQDESVVDDSQLPKDRFSAERLKGVDSTLKIQPAELGDSAMYLCASSRTWGKNTGELFFGEGSRLTVL.

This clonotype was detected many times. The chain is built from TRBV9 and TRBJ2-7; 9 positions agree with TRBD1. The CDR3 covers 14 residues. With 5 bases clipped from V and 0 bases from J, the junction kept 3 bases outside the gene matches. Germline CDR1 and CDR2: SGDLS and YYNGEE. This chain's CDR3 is CASSRGQGSYEQYF. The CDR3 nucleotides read TGTGCCAGCAGTAGGGGACAGGGCTCCTACGAGCAGTACTTC.